This TCR beta chain is from a study of CD8 T cells in Susac syndrome. CDR1 is SGHAT, CDR2 FQDESV, per germline (reference sequence). The CDR3 consists of 13 residues. This clonotype was recorded once. After extraction with the RNeasy kit, about 0.5 to 1 ug of the RNA was reverse transcribed using random hexamers. Amplification of TCR beta CDR3 by immunoSEQ multiplex PCR spanned 54 Vbeta and 13 Jbeta. TCRdb reprocessed the immunoSEQ multiplex PCR reads via MiXCR and lists one record per CDR3 protein. The data show approximately 140,000 distinct CDR3 sequences, with 94% seen just once and approximately 0.3% held by the top ten.

V usage is TRBV11-1 and J usage is TRBJ2-3; TRBD2 matches 8 bases. The sample was CD8+ T cells from PBMCs. The receptor's source is a human donor in good health. The CDR3 region has the DNA TGTGCTGTCAGCGGGGGCCCCACAGATACGCAGTATTTT. Its protein product is CAVSGGPTDTQYF.